This T cell receptor beta chain was observed in a study of metastatic and nonmetastatic thyroid tumors. Findings and caveats of the study: Reported TCR beta diversity, measured in blood and tumor, was significantly higher for malignant thyroid tumors than for benign nodules.

All patients reached thyroid surgery having received no treatment beforehand. With 6 bases removed from V and 5 bases from J, the gap between germline ends came to 14 bases. CDR3 length: 15 amino acids. Under the authors' procedure: To classify distant metastasis in papillary thyroid cancer, a model was built from CDR3 differences across clinicopathological groups. TCRdb re-clonotyped the PCR reads via MiXCR. The V and J calls and clone size are TCRdb's, not the authors'. The table has 34,000 or so clones, approximately 34% seen once. As concerns this clone: The antigen is unknown.

The clonotype originates from a female donor with papillary thyroid cancer or a benign thyroid nodule (not recorded which). Some clones in this sample may be carry-over from other donors' samples. Sequencing used tumor tissue. The V call is TRBV12-3 or TRBV12-4, the J call TRBJ1-6, with D possibly TRBD1 on 5 matching bases. CDR3 protein: CASRAGTDHNSPLHF. The CDR3 DNA follows: TGTGCCAGCAGAGCCGGGACTGACCATAATTCACCCCTCCACTTT.